This T cell receptor (beta chain) came from a study of control samples from healthy donors and cancer patients. Germline V gives CDR1 MGHRA, CDR2 YSYEKL. V dropped 1 base and J dropped 7 bases, with 10 bases sitting between them. The CDR3 has 14 residues. Measured with immunoSEQ multiplex PCR; TCRdb has only the in-frame clones, and not every one. The sample consists of 95,000 to 150,000 clones, 88% of them appearing once. The TCR sequence derives from a man in his forties in good health. The chain uses TRBV4-1 and TRBJ2-2; D is possibly TRBD2 (5 bases). Sequencing input: blood. CDR3 nucleotide sequence: TGCGCCAGCAGCCAAGCCGGGATAGGCGGGGAGCTGTTTTTT. Residues: CASSQAGIGGELFF.